Listed below are T cell receptor beta chains from one sample, sequenced in a study of T cell responses to AZD1222 COVID-19 vaccine. Data came from immunoSEQ multiplex PCR; TCRdb stores just in-frame clones and leaves some out. This table has 80,000 to 95,000 clones, 88% appearing once. This specimen consisted of peripheral blood, obtained 28 days after the second AZD1222 dose. These receptors all come from an adult who received the AZD1222 COVID-19 vaccine. CDR3s include the opening cysteine and the closing phenylalanine or tryptophan. D genes are given only for firm matches. Clone size is stated in some rows and not others, as once, few, many or a class when expanded.

d_gene	len	v_gene	j_gene	abundance	CDR3nt	CDR3aa
-	16	TRBV4-3	TRBJ1-1	-	TGCGCCAGCAGCCAAGATCGGAGGGGACAGAACACTGAAGCTTTCTTT	CASSQDRRGQNTEAFF
TRBD2	17	TRBV5-5	TRBJ2-7	-	TGTGCCAGCAGCGATGGGGTAGCGGGCCCCCTTACCTACGAGCAGTACTTC	CASSDGVAGPLTYEQYF
-	15	TRBV5-6	TRBJ2-7	-	TGTGCCAGCAGAACCGAATACAGGAGCTCCTACGAGCAGTACTTC	CASRTEYRSSYEQYF
TRBD2	15	TRBV6-1	TRBJ2-3	-	TGTGCCAGCAGTGAACGGCTAGCGGGCTCAGATACGCAGTATTTT	CASSERLAGSDTQYF
-	13	TRBV6-5	TRBJ1-1	-	TGTGCCAGCAGGGGACGGGCGAACACTGAAGCTTTCTTT	CASRGRANTEAFF
-	13	TRBV12-3/TRBV12-4	TRBJ2-6	once	TGTGCCAGCTGTATCTCTGGGGCCAACGTCCTGACTTTC	CASCISGANVLTF
TRBD1	17	TRBV10-3	TRBJ1-2	-	TGTGCCATCAGTGAGACGACCCGGGACAGGGTTCCTAATGGCTACACCTTC	CAISETTRDRVPNGYTF
TRBD2	14	TRBV9	TRBJ2-7	-	TGTGCCAGCAGCGTACAAGCGGGAGCCTACGAGCAGTACTTC	CASSVQAGAYEQYF
-	16	TRBV3-1/TRBV3-2	TRBJ1-4	-	TGTGCCAGCAGCCGGGGTTCAGCTTCAACTAATGAAAAACTGTTTTTT	CASSRGSASTNEKLFF
-	14	TRBV6-2/TRBV6-3	TRBJ2-1	-	TGTGCCAGCAGTTACTCGAGTACGGGGAATGAGCAGTTCTTC	CASSYSSTGNEQFF
-	14	TRBV2	TRBJ1-2	-	TGTGCCAGCCTACTCGGACGGCTGAACTATGGCTACACCTTC	CASLLGRLNYGYTF
-	16	TRBV4-2	TRBJ2-3	-	TGTGCCAGCAGCCAAGATCTGGTGCGGTTCACAGATACGCAGTATTTT	CASSQDLVRFTDTQYF
-	11	TRBV29-1	TRBJ1-5	-	TGCAGGTCGGACAGATATCAGCCCCAGCATTTT	CRSDRYQPQHF
TRBD2	15	TRBV7-8	TRBJ2-7	-	TGTGCCAGCAGCCCGCCCGGGACTAGCTTTTACGAGCAGTACTTC	CASSPPGTSFYEQYF
-	11	TRBV20-1	TRBJ2-7	-	TGCAGTGCTCGGGACCTTGGGGAGCAGTACTTC	CSARDLGEQYF
-	13	TRBV27	TRBJ1-6	-	TGTGCCAGCAGAACTGGAGATAATTCACCCCTCCACTTT	CASRTGDNSPLHF
-	16	TRBV4-2	TRBJ2-7	-	TGTGCCAGCAGCTCCCGTTCCGGTAGCTTCTCCTACGAGCAGTACTTC	CASSSRSGSFSYEQYF
-	14	TRBV11-2	TRBJ2-7	-	TGTGCCAGCAGCTTAGGGGTCGAGGCCTACGAGCAGTACTTC	CASSLGVEAYEQYF
TRBD1	15	TRBV7-9	TRBJ1-1	-	TGTGCCAGCAGCCAGATGACAGGGATGAACACTGAAGCTTTCTTT	CASSQMTGMNTEAFF
TRBD1	18	TRBV7-2	TRBJ2-3	-	TGTGCCAGCAAATCACCGGGACAGGGGGCCCCTTCTCCCGATACGCAGTATTTT	CASKSPGQGAPSPDTQYF
TRBD1	11	TRBV29-1	TRBJ2-1	-	TGCAGCGTAGACAGGGGTAATGAGCAGTTCTTC	CSVDRGNEQFF
-	15	TRBV21-1	TRBJ2-5	once	TGTGCCAGCAGCCCCAGGGGGACTAGCATAGAGACCCAGTACTTC	CASSPRGTSIETQYF
TRBD2	12	TRBV30	TRBJ2-7	-	TGTGCCTGGTGGACTAGCGGGAACGAGCAGTACTTC	CAWWTSGNEQYF
-	15	TRBV2	TRBJ1-5	-	TGTGCCAGCAGTGGGGCCTTGGGGAGCAATCAGCCCCAGCATTTT	CASSGALGSNQPQHF
TRBD1	15	TRBV5-1	TRBJ1-2	-	TGCGCCAGCAGCTTGGTCAGGGGACAGGGATTCGGCTACACCTTC	CASSLVRGQGFGYTF
-	13	TRBV10-1	TRBJ1-6	-	TGCGCCAGCAGTGAGCTTCGGGATTCACCCCTCCACTTT	CASSELRDSPLHF